This T cell receptor beta chain came from a study of regulatory T cells in long-lasting Graves disease. Study as a whole: By definition, persistent Graves' disease involved antithyroid drugs for over 5 years alongside positive TSH receptor antibodies.

This clonotype was counted at least ten times. Its antigen remains unidentified. For TCR beta, libraries came from iRepertoire HTBI primers and Arm-PCR of CDR3 regions. In the original workflow: Samples jointly harbored 60 to 65 TRBV and about 15 TRBJ segments. Each CDR3 protein gets one entry after TCRdb re-called the multiplex PCR reads with MiXCR. In this record, the V and J calls reflect TCRdb's handling and not the investigators' own analysis. This sample yields about 290,000 distinct CDR3 sequences, of which around 23% are seen a single time; about 56% belongs to the top ten. Trimming cost V 2 bases and J 7 bases; bases outside gene matches: 2. The germline CDR1 and CDR2 sequences are GTSNPN and SVGIG (reference sequence). This CDR3 spans 11 amino acids. Points from the study as a whole: Under persistent disease, TRBV28, TRBJ1-2 and TRBJ2-5 were used preferentially.

Described time point: persistent/refractory GD, antithyroid drugs over 5 years with positive TRAb. PBMC RNA served as the TCR library source. Each of the patients was recruited from an endocrinology department situated in Xi'an, China. This chain uses TRBV30 with TRBJ2-7; the match to TRBD2 covers 7 bases. The origin of this receptor is a female donor with Graves disease. Sequencing used peripheral blood mononuclear cells (PBMCs), obtained when the disease was refractory, from a patient treated with antithyroid drugs. The CDR3 sequence: CAWSTGGEQYF. The CDR3, as DNA: TGTGCCTGGAGTACGGGGGGAGAGCAGTACTTC.